This paragraph reports one TCR beta chain. The CDR3 loop spans 15 amino acids. CDR1 is SGHTA, CDR2 FQGNSA, per germline. V lost 5 bases to trimming and J lost 3 bases; unmatched junction nucleotides: 10. This sample is drawn from a study of blood T cell repertoires in COVID-19. The repertoire was sequenced with immunoSEQ multiplex PCR; TCRdb's copy has only in-frame clones and lacks some. Of 65,000 to 75,000 clones listed, around 86% are singletons. Material for sequencing was peripheral blood. The receptor's source is a woman at least 80 years old with active or convalescent COVID-19. The genes are TRBV7-2 and TRBJ2-7; TRBD2 agrees at 7 bases. CDR3 sequence reads: CASSRSASGHYEQYF. In DNA form, the CDR3 reads TGTGCCAGCAGCCGGTCGGCTAGCGGACACTACGAGCAGTACTTC.